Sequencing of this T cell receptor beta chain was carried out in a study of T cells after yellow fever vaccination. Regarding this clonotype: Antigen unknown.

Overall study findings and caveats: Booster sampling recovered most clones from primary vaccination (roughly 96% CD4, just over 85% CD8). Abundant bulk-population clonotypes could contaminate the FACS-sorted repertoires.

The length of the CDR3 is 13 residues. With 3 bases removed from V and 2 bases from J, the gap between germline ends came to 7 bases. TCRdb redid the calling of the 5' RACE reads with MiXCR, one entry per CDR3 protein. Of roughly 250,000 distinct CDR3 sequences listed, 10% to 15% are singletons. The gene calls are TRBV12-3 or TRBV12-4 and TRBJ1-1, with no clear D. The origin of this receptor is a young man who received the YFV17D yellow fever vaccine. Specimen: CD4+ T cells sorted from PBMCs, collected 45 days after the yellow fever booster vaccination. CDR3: CASSLAANTEAFF. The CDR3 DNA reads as TGTGCCAGCAGTTTGGCAGCTAACACTGAAGCTTTCTTT.